The 9 T cell receptor beta chains below all came from one sample that was sequenced in a study of blood T cell repertoires in COVID-19. The repertoire was sequenced with immunoSEQ multiplex PCR; TCRdb's copy has only in-frame clones and lacks some. The data show approximately 130,000 clones, almost 80% seen once. Sequenced input: peripheral blood. Receptors originate from a human donor in a cohort sampled during active COVID-19.

In its sample, this clone was seen a few times. The chain combines TRBV7-2 with TRBJ2-7; 7 nucleotides align to TRBD2. CDR1 SGHTA and CDR2 FQGNSA come from the germline V gene. V shed 1 base and J 4 bases; nucleotides not matched to a gene: 1. The CDR3 runs 13 residues. CDR3 coding DNA: TGTGCCAGCAGCTTAGAAGCGGGATACGAGCAGTACTTC. It yields the protein CASSLEAGYEQYF. The full variable domain, in which reference TRBV7-2 and TRBJ2-7 provide the parts outside the CDR3, is GAGVSQSPSNKVTEKGKDVELRCDPISGHTALYWYRQSLGQGLEFLIYFQGNSAPDKSGLPSDRFSAERTGGSVSTLTIQRTQQEDSAVYLCASSLEAGYEQYFGPGTRLTVT.

The V gene is TRBV27, the J gene TRBJ1-4; unclear D gene. The CDR3 is 14 residues long. CDR1 and CDR2 (germline): MNHEY, SMNVEV (reference sequence). V lost 5 bases, J lost 8 bases, and 15 bases lay in between. DNA of the CDR3: TGTGCCAGCAGTCCTCTATCCAGGCGAGAAAAACTGTTTTTT. Its protein is CASSPLSRREKLFF.

The chain employs TRBV10-2 and TRBJ1-2; D is uncertain. Trimming took off 2 bases at V and 5 bases at J, with 9 bases between the two ends. The CDR3 is made up of 13 amino acids. From germline, CDR1 is WSHSY and CDR2 SAAADI. The CDR3 reads CASSERREYGYTF. In DNA form, the CDR3 reads TGCGCCAGCAGTGAGAGGCGGGAATATGGCTACACCTTC.

The table lists this clone with a few counts. V is TRBV10-1 and J is TRBJ2-7; 13 bases line up with TRBD2. The germline CDR1 and CDR2 sequences are WNHNN and SYGVQD (reference sequence). CDR3 size: 17 residues. J was trimmed by 0 bases and V by 4 bases; bases with no gene match: 6. DNA for the CDR3: TGCGCCAGCAGTGGCGGGACTAGCGGGGAGAGCTCCTACGAGCAGTACTTC. It codes for CASSGGTSGESSYEQYF.

The table lists this clone with a count of one. The chain links TRBV18 to TRBJ2-5; tentatively, D is TRBD2 (6 bases). The CDR3 covers 18 residues. Germline CDR1 and CDR2: KGHSH and LQKENI. Trimming removed 3 bases from V and 1 base from J, with 21 bases in between. The CDR3 nucleotides are TGTGCCAGCTCACCGCCCCGTGGGTCGGCGGGGAGCCAAGAGACCCAGTACTTC. Amino acid sequence: CASSPPRGSAGSQETQYF.

The chain joins TRBV27 to TRBJ2-1; D call uncertain. Trimming removed 6 bases from V and 6 bases from J, with 21 bases in between. The germline gives CDR1 MNHEY, CDR2 SMNVEV (reference sequence). The CDR3 contains 16 residues. The CDR3 DNA sequence: TGTGCCAGCAGCCACCGGTCGGGTTATGTCGCCAATGAGCAGTTCTTC. It encodes CASSHRSGYVANEQFF.

This chain joins TRBV19 and TRBJ1-3; D not resolved. Trimming removed 3 bases at V and 0 bases at J, with 6 bases between. Germline CDR1 and CDR2: LNHDA and SQIVND (reference sequence). The CDR3 consists of 14 residues. This CDR3 reads CASSIRSSGNTIYF. As DNA, the CDR3 is TGTGCCAGTAGTATTCGGTCCTCTGGAAACACCATATATTTT.

This chain links TRBV15 with TRBJ1-4, with a tentative D call TRBD1 (5 bases). There are 14 residues in the CDR3. Trimming cost V 5 bases and J 6 bases, with 13 bases left between them. Germline V gene data show CDR1 as LNHNV and CDR2 as YYDKDF (reference sequence). The CDR3 DNA is TGTGCCACCAGCGGACGACAGCGGGATGAAAAACTGTTTTTT. The encoded protein is CATSGRQRDEKLFF. The full variable domain, with the rest looked up from reference TRBV15 and TRBJ1-4, is DAMVIQNPRYQVTQFGKPVTLSCSQTLNHNVMYWYQQKSSQAPKLLFHYYDKDFNNEADTPDNFQSRRPNTSFCFLDIRSPGLGDTAMYLCATSGRQRDEKLFFGSGTQLSVL.

V and J are TRBV4-3 and TRBJ1-1, with unresolved D. The CDR3 is made up of 16 amino acids. Germline-derived CDR1 and CDR2 are LGHNA and YSLEER. Trimming removed 0 bases at V and 0 bases at J, with 11 bases between. The CDR3 nucleotides are TGCGCCAGCAGCCAAGAGTCGCGGGGAATGAACACTGAAGCTTTCTTT. This codes for CASSQESRGMNTEAFF.